These 5 T cell receptor beta chains share one sample of origin, sequenced in a study of T cell repertoires in cytomegalovirus infection. TCRdb reanalysed the reads using MiXCR and keeps one entry per CDR3 protein. The table shows 740,000 or so distinct CDR3 sequences, with about 40% occurring only once. The sequenced sample consisted of PBMCs. These receptors were taken from a human donor in good health (CMV status not recorded). Some clones in this sample may be carry-over from other donors' samples.

This sequence joins TRBV6-1 and TRBJ1-1; D might be TRBD1 (6 bases). This CDR3 contains 16 residues. V gave up 7 bases and J gave up 5 bases, with 23 bases separating them. The V gene's germline CDR1 is MNHNS and CDR2 SASEGT. This chain's CDR3 is CASISPGGGRRTEAFF. Written as DNA, the CDR3 is TGTGCCAGCATTTCCCCGGGGGGGGGGCGGCGGACTGAAGCTTTCTTT.

J is TRBJ2-2 and V is TRBV4-1; no clear D. Deletions cut 3 bases from V and 6 bases from J, with 5 bases between. The CDR3 extends over 12 amino acids. Germline assignment: CDR1 MGHRA and CDR2 YSYEKL. CDR3 bases: TGCGCCAGCAGCCACTACTCCGGGGAGCTGTTTTTT. Its protein product is CASSHYSGELFF.

This clonotype was observed many times. The CDR3: CASSYGDYEQYF. Written as DNA, the CDR3 is TGTGCCAGCAGCTACGGGGACTACGAGCAGTACTTC. This chain uses TRBV7-9 with TRBJ2-7; possible D gene TRBD2, 5 bases. Germline V gives CDR1 SEHNR, CDR2 FQNEAQ (reference sequence). Deletions cut 4 bases from V and 3 bases from J, with 7 bases between. The CDR3 consists of 12 residues.

The CDR3 is CASSALGAGFNEQFF. CDR3 DNA: TGTGCCAGCAGTGCCCTCGGGGCGGGATTCAATGAGCAGTTCTTC. This chain links TRBV27 with TRBJ2-1; D possibly corresponds to TRBD2 (6 bases). V gave up 5 bases and J gave up 6 bases, with 17 bases separating them. The CDR3 totals 15 residues. Looked up from germline, CDR1 is MNHEY and CDR2 is SMNVEV (reference sequence).

This clonotype was detected only a few times. The genes are TRBV20-1 and TRBJ1-4; D gene unclear. V was shortened by 4 bases and J by 8 bases, with 11 bases between the two germline ends. CDR1 DFQATT and CDR2 SNEGSKA come from the germline V gene (reference sequence). The CDR3 runs to 12 residues. CDR3 region: CSAITNEEKLFF. CDR3 coding DNA: TGCAGTGCTATTACAAATGAAGAAAAACTGTTTTTT.